The 25 T cell receptor beta chains given below trace back to one sample, sequenced in a study. Each CDR3 protein is one row after TCRdb ran MiXCR on the RT-PCR reads. The data show 650,000 to 800,000 distinct CDR3 sequences, 12% to 15% seen once. The source material was memory CD4+ T cells from blood. Source of these receptors: a female donor in good health, serving as a healthy control.

This clonotype was seen a few times. V is TRBV12-3 or TRBV12-4 and J is TRBJ1-5; no firm D call. This CDR3 has 16 residues. V was clipped by 2 bases and J by 8 bases, with 19 bases between them. The CDR3 region has the DNA TGTGCCAGCAGTTTACTCCTGGGGTTATCCAGAAAGCCCCAGCATTTT. Translating it yields CASSLLLGLSRKPQHF.

This clonotype was counted ten times or more. This chain uses TRBV6-2 or TRBV6-3 with TRBJ1-5; D perhaps matches TRBD1 (5 bases). V was pared by 5 bases and J by 2 bases, with 19 bases between. The CDR3 runs 17 residues. Germline values: CDR1 MNHEY, CDR2 SVGEGT. In DNA form, the CDR3 reads TGTGCCAGCAGTCTCGCGTACGGGGCTGGAGGCAATCAGCCCCAGCATTTT. As protein: CASSLAYGAGGNQPQHF.

This clonotype was seen repeatedly, ten times or more. Germline and junction disagree at one end, which may indicate a read error. The V and J genes are TRBV4-3 and TRBJ2-7; TRBD2 aligns across 7 bases. This CDR3 spans 14 amino acids. Germline assignment: CDR1 LGHNA and CDR2 YSLEER. The CDR3 reads CASSQATGTNKILF. CDR3 nucleotides: TGCGCCAGCAGCCAAGCTACCGGGACTAACAAAATACTCTTC.

This chain uses TRBV7-2 with TRBJ1-3; TRBD1 matches 9 bases. The CDR3 totals 15 residues. Germline loops: CDR1 SGHTA, CDR2 FQGNSA. V lost 1 base to trimming and J lost 3 bases; unmatched junction nucleotides: 1. The chain's CDR3 is CASSLGTGVGNTIYF. The CDR3, as DNA: TGTGCCAGCAGCTTAGGGACAGGGGTTGGAAACACCATATATTTT.

This clonotype was seen only a few times. The V gene is TRBV6-2 or TRBV6-3, the J gene TRBJ2-1; D is perhaps TRBD1 (6 bases). The V gene lost 2 bases and the J gene lost 7 bases, with 12 bases spanning the gap. The CDR3 loop spans 14 amino acids. Germline CDR1 and CDR2: MNHEY and SVGEGT. The CDR3 here is CASSYGGWENEQFF. As DNA, the CDR3 is TGTGCCAGCAGTTACGGGGGCTGGGAGAATGAGCAGTTCTTC.

The rearrangement links TRBV20-1 to TRBJ2-5, with 10 bases fitting TRBD2. V trimming: 3 bases; J trimming: 4 bases; junction bases outside the gene matches: 5. This CDR3 spans 14 amino acids. Germline lookup yields CDR1 DFQATT and CDR2 SNEGSKA (reference sequence). CDR3 nucleotides: TGCAGTGCTAGTCTAGCGGGAGCCCGAGAGACCCAGTACTTC. Protein: CSASLAGARETQYF.

The V and J genes are TRBV9 and TRBJ2-3, with D unresolved. CDR1 is SGDLS and CDR2 is YYNGEE in the germline V gene. The V end lost 7 bases, the J end lost 0 bases, and 15 bases lay between the germline ends. The CDR3 length is 15 residues. The CDR3 here is CASPGLKESTDTQYF. CDR3 nucleotides: TGTGCCAGCCCCGGCTTGAAAGAAAGCACAGATACGCAGTATTTT.

This chain joins TRBV20-1 and TRBJ2-1, with 13 bases fitting TRBD2. V lost 2 bases, J lost 3 bases, and 7 bases stayed unmatched. The CDR3 is made up of 17 amino acids. CDR1 DFQATT and CDR2 SNEGSKA come from the germline V gene (reference sequence). In DNA, the CDR3 is TGCAGTGCTAGACTAAAGGGACTAGCGGGAATCTACAATGAGCAGTTCTTC. Amino acid sequence: CSARLKGLAGIYNEQFF.

This clonotype appeared a few times. The chain has TRBV6-5 and TRBJ2-5; 11 bases align to TRBD1. Germline lookup yields CDR1 MNHEY and CDR2 SVGAGI. The CDR3 runs 14 residues. V lost 6 bases to trimming and J lost 5 bases; unmatched junction nucleotides: 5. The CDR3 region has the DNA TGTGCCAGCAGGGACAGGGGGCCCTGGGAGACCCAGTACTTC. It translates to CASRDRGPWETQYF.

The chain employs TRBV7-2 and TRBJ1-3; D not resolved. V lost 3 bases and J lost 0, with 12 bases in between. The germline V gene has CDR1 SGHTA and CDR2 FQGNSA. The CDR3 is 16 residues long. CDR3 residues: CASSFNGPGSGNTIYF. CDR3 DNA sequence: TGTGCCAGCAGCTTCAACGGACCTGGCTCTGGAAACACCATATATTTT.

This clonotype occurred a few times. This chain joins TRBV7-9 and TRBJ1-2; possibly TRBD1 for D (6 bases). Trimming stripped 8 bases from V and 8 bases from J, with 15 bases between. The germline V gene encodes CDR1 SEHNR and CDR2 FQNEAQ (reference sequence). The CDR3 sequence is 12 residues long. This CDR3 reads CASRGAGDGYTF. CDR3 bases: TGTGCCAGCCGAGGGGCAGGGGACGGCTACACCTTC.

CDR3 loop: CASSYMGEGTEAFF. The CDR3 region has the DNA TGTGCCAGCAGTTACATGGGAGAGGGCACTGAAGCTTTCTTT. The genes are TRBV6-6 and TRBJ1-1; D is unresolved. Germline CDR1 reads MNHNY; CDR2 reads SVGAGI (reference sequence). Deletions cut 2 bases from V and 4 bases from J, with 11 bases between. The CDR3 consists of 14 residues.

The CDR3 protein is CASSRRRNSPLHF. The CDR3 coding sequence is TGTGCCAGCAGCAGGAGGCGTAATTCACCCCTCCACTTT. The chain employs TRBV7-2 and TRBJ1-6, with D hard to call. CDR1 and CDR2 (germline): SGHTA, FQGNSA. The CDR3 contains 13 residues. Between the trimmed V and J ends, which lost 5 bases and 6 bases, there was a span of 8 bases. The full variable domain, in which reference TRBV7-2 and TRBJ1-6 provide the parts outside the CDR3, is GAGVSQSPSNKVTEKGKDVELRCDPISGHTALYWYRQSLGQGLEFLIYFQGNSAPDKSGLPSDRFSAERTGGSVSTLTIQRTQQEDSAVYLCASSRRRNSPLHFGNGTRLTVT.

This clonotype was counted only a few times. The rearrangement uses TRBV7-3 and TRBJ2-4; tentatively, D is TRBD2 (5 bases). The length of the CDR3 is 14 residues. The germline V and J ends were trimmed by 8 bases and 8 bases, with 19 bases remaining between them. Germline V gene data show CDR1 as SGHTA and CDR2 as FQGTGA. The CDR3 DNA reads as TGTGCCAGCGGCCCCGGACTGTCCGCCGACATTCAGTACTTC. It encodes CASGPGLSADIQYF. Drawing the rest from reference TRBV7-3 and TRBJ2-4, the complete variable domain is GAGVSQTPSNKVTEKGKYVELRCDPISGHTALYWYRQSLGQGPEFLIYFQGTGAADDSGLPNDRFFAVRPEGSVSTLKIQRTERGDSAVYLCASGPGLSADIQYFGAGTRLSVL.

The sample holds a few counts of this clonotype. V usage is TRBV7-8 and J usage is TRBJ1-5; maybe TRBD1 (5 bases). The length of the CDR3 is 15 residues. Germline CDR1 SGHVS, CDR2 FQNEAQ. V was cut by 5 bases and J by 4 bases, with 15 bases left in between. CDR3 nucleotides: TGTGCCAGCAGCCTTCAATGGCAGGGTAATCAGCCCCAGCATTTT. Encoded protein: CASSLQWQGNQPQHF.

The chain uses TRBV20-1 and TRBJ2-3; 13 bases align to TRBD2. The V gene end was trimmed by 2 bases and the J gene end by 3 bases; junction bases not matched to a gene: 5. Per the germline V gene, CDR1 is DFQATT and CDR2 is SNEGSKA (reference sequence). The length of the CDR3 is 16 residues. The CDR3 DNA reads TGCAGTGCTAGAACGGGACTAGCGGGATGGACAGATACGCAGTATTTT. Protein sequence: CSARTGLAGWTDTQYF.

This clonotype turned up a few times. The chain recombines TRBV20-1 with TRBJ1-2; tentatively, D is TRBD1 (6 bases). The V gene's germline CDR1 is DFQATT and CDR2 SNEGSKA (reference sequence). V was pared by 5 bases and J by 3 bases, with 16 bases between. This CDR3 region has 14 residues. Here the CDR3 DNA reads TGCAGTGCTCCTCAAGGGGGGGGATACTATGGCTACACCTTC. Translating it yields CSAPQGGGYYGYTF.

This clonotype was counted at least ten times. The chain has TRBV20-1 and TRBJ2-7; the match to TRBD1 covers 10 bases. CDR1 DFQATT and CDR2 SNEGSKA come from the germline V gene (reference sequence). The CDR3 runs to 13 residues. Trimming cost V 3 bases and J 6 bases; bases outside gene matches: 5. CDR3 sequence reads: CSARRGQGVEQYF. CDR3 nucleotide sequence: TGCAGTGCTAGGAGAGGACAGGGGGTCGAGCAGTACTTC.

This clonotype was found many times. This chain links TRBV27 with TRBJ2-5; D not resolved. This CDR3 contains 14 residues. V lost 4 bases to trimming and J lost 1 base, with 10 bases between them. The germline CDR1 and CDR2 sequences are MNHEY and SMNVEV (reference sequence). Here the CDR3 DNA reads TGTGCCAGCAGTTCGTTGAAGACCCAAGAGACCCAGTACTTC. Translated: CASSSLKTQETQYF.

J is TRBJ2-1 and V is TRBV5-1, with D tentatively TRBD2 (5 bases). The length of the CDR3 is 20 residues. Trimming stripped 4 bases from V and 8 bases from J, with 34 bases between. Germline V lookup: CDR1 SGHRS, CDR2 YFSETQ. This chain's CDR3 is CASSPRPSKQSYNSRDEQFF. Written as DNA, the CDR3 is TGCGCCAGCAGCCCCCGGCCTAGCAAGCAGTCCTACAACTCACGCGATGAGCAGTTCTTC.

This clonotype has a count of ten or more. The genes are TRBV7-2 and TRBJ2-5; D perhaps matches TRBD2 (5 bases). V dropped 2 bases and J dropped 8 bases, with 21 bases sitting between them. CDR1 SGHTA and CDR2 FQGNSA come from the germline V gene. CDR3 length: 16 amino acids. CDR3 nucleotides: TGTGCCAGCAGCTTACTCCATAGGGCGGCCGGGGATACCCAGTACTTC. Translating it yields CASSLLHRAAGDTQYF. Full variable domain (outside the CDR3, taken from reference TRBV7-2 and TRBJ2-5): GAGVSQSPSNKVTEKGKDVELRCDPISGHTALYWYRQSLGQGLEFLIYFQGNSAPDKSGLPSDRFSAERTGGSVSTLTIQRTQQEDSAVYLCASSLLHRAAGDTQYFGPGTRLLVL.

This clonotype was seen at least ten times. The chain couples TRBV7-6 to TRBJ2-2; 7 bases agree with TRBD2. Trimming cost V 0 bases and J 1 base; bases outside gene matches: 5. Looked up from germline, CDR1 is SGHVS and CDR2 is FNYEAQ. The CDR3 contains 17 residues. The CDR3 sequence is CASSLALAEQNTGELFF. The CDR3 region has the DNA TGTGCCAGCAGCTTAGCCCTAGCGGAACAGAACACCGGGGAGCTGTTTTTT. The whole variable domain, remainder taken from reference TRBV7-6 and TRBJ2-2, is GAGVSQSPRYKVTKRGQDVALRCDPISGHVSLYWYRQALGQGPEFLTYFNYEAQQDKSGLPNDRFSAERPEGSISTLTIQRTEQRDSAMYRCASSLALAEQNTGELFFGEGSRLTVL.

This clonotype was picked up a small number of times. The CDR3 nucleotides are TGTGCCAGCAGTTTGGGGGGTAGAAACACCATATATTTT. Translation: CASSLGGRNTIYF. The chain links TRBV12-3 or TRBV12-4 to TRBJ1-3; maybe TRBD1 (5 bases). This CDR3 has 13 residues. Trimming removed 3 bases at V and 5 bases at J, with 8 bases between.

This clonotype was observed a few times. The chain joins TRBV7-9 to TRBJ2-3; 12 positions agree with TRBD2. With 4 bases clipped from V and 6 bases from J, the junction kept 8 bases outside the gene matches. The CDR3 is 16 residues long. Germline assignment: CDR1 SEHNR and CDR2 FQNEAQ (reference sequence). CDR3 region: CASSYPSGGAPDTQYF. CDR3 in DNA: TGTGCCAGCAGCTACCCTAGCGGGGGGGCCCCGGATACGCAGTATTTT. Using reference TRBV7-9 and TRBJ2-3 for the parts outside the CDR3, the full variable domain is DTGVSQNPRHKITKRGQNVTFRCDPISEHNRLYWYRQTLGQGPEFLTYFQNEAQLEKSRLLSDRFSAERPKGSFSTLEIQRTEQGDSAMYLCASSYPSGGAPDTQYFGPGTRLTVL.

This clonotype was recorded a few times. V and J are TRBV5-1 and TRBJ2-7; 13 bases line up with TRBD2. In germline, CDR1 is SGHRS, CDR2 YFSETQ. This CDR3 region has 18 residues. Trimming removed 4 bases from V and 2 bases from J; junction bases left unmatched: 12. The CDR3 is CASSRGLAGATAAYEQYF. The CDR3 bases are TGCGCCAGCAGCCGCGGACTAGCGGGGGCGACTGCCGCCTACGAGCAGTACTTC.